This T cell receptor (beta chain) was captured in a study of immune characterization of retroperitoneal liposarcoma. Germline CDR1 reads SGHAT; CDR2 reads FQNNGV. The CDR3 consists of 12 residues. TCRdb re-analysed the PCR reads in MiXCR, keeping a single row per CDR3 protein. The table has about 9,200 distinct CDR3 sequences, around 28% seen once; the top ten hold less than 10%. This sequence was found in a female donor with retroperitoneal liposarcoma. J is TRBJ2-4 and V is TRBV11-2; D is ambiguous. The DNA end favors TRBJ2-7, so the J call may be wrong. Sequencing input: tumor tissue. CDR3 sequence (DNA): TGTGCCAGCAGCTCAAAGGTTTACGAGCAGTACTTC. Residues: CASSSKVYEQYF.